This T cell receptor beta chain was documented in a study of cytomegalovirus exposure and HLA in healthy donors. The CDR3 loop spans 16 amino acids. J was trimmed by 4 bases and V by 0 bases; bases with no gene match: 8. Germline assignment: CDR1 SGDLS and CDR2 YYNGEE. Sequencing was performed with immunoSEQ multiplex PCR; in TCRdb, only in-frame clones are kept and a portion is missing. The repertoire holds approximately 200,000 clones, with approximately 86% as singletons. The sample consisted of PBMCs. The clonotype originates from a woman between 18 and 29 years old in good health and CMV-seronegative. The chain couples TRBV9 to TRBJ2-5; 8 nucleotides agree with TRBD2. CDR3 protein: CASSVGVRGGTETQYF. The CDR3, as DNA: TGTGCCAGCAGCGTAGGGGTTCGGGGGGGCACAGAGACCCAGTACTTC.